Following are 20 T cell receptor beta chains from one sample sequenced in a study of neurological immune-mediated disorders. Using its own MiXCR run on the 5' RACE reads, TCRdb lists one record per CDR3 protein. The sample lists 40,000 to 50,000 distinct CDR3 sequences, 2% to 2.5% occurring once. Sequenced sample: PBMCs. The source of these receptors is a man aged 25-45 years with multiple sclerosis.

This clonotype was observed many times. CDR3 nucleotides: TGTGCCAGCAAGCAGGGGTGGAAAAATGAGCAGTTCTTC. This sequence encodes CASKQGWKNEQFF. The rearrangement uses TRBV6-2 or TRBV6-3 and TRBJ2-1, with D possibly matching TRBD1 (6 bases). V was cut by 7 bases and J by 7 bases, with 14 bases left in between. Germline V CDR1 and CDR2: MNHEY, SVGEGT. The CDR3 is 13 residues long.

This clonotype showed up many times. In DNA, the CDR3 is TGTGCCAGCAGCCAAAACTGGGGGGCTCTGACAGATACGCAGTATTTT. Its translation is CASSQNWGALTDTQYF. The chain recombines TRBV14 with TRBJ2-3; the D gene could be TRBD1 or TRBD2 (6 bases each). The CDR3 runs to 16 residues. V shed 2 bases and J shed 3 bases, with 15 bases lying between them. Germline-derived CDR1 and CDR2 are SGHDN and FVKESK.

This clonotype was seen at least ten times. The chain carries TRBV4-1 and TRBJ2-4; possible D gene TRBD1, 5 bases. This CDR3 region has 19 residues. The V gene lost 2 bases and the J gene lost 0 bases, with 20 bases spanning the gap. CDR1 is MGHRA and CDR2 is YSYEKL in the germline V gene. CDR3 coding DNA: TGCGCCAGCAGCCAACTGGTACAGGCCGGAAACTTAGCCAAAAACATTCAGTACTTC. Residues: CASSQLVQAGNLAKNIQYF.

This clonotype was recorded at least ten times. The gene calls are TRBV28 and TRBJ1-5; no reliable D call. The CDR3 covers 16 residues. Germline CDR1 and CDR2: MDHEN and SYDVKM. The V end was cut by 6 bases, the J end by 0 bases, with 15 bases between. This CDR3 is CASSPIPRISNQPQHF. The DNA of the CDR3 is TGTGCCAGCAGCCCAATTCCCCGGATTAGCAATCAGCCCCAGCATTTT. Supplemented by reference TRBV28 and TRBJ1-5, the full variable domain reads DVKVTQSSRYLVKRTGEKVFLECVQDMDHENMFWYRQDPGLGLRLIYFSYDVKMKEKGDIPEGYSVSREKKERFSLILESASTNQTSMYLCASSPIPRISNQPQHFGDGTRLSIL.

This clonotype was picked up many times. This chain connects TRBV3-1 to TRBJ1-2, with no clear D. The CDR3 runs 14 residues. Deletions cut 3 bases from V and 7 bases from J, with 15 bases between. CDR1 and CDR2 from the germline V gene are LGHDT and YNNKEL (reference sequence). CDR3 nucleotide sequence: TGTGCCAGCAGCCAGAGAACAGTACGGGCTGGCTACACCTTC. This gives the protein CASSQRTVRAGYTF.

This clonotype was counted ten times or more. V gene TRBV12-3 or TRBV12-4 combines with J gene TRBJ1-2; D remains unclear. The CDR3 has 15 residues. Deletions cut 1 base from V and 5 bases from J, with 14 bases between. CDR3 coding DNA: TGTGCCAGCAGTTTAGGGCAGCTGCTCCGGTATGGCTACACCTTC. Its protein product is CASSLGQLLRYGYTF.

This clonotype was recorded many times. The chain recombines TRBV5-1 with TRBJ2-5, with TRBD2 as a possible D gene (6 bases). V lost 6 bases and J 5 bases, leaving 17 bases between the germline ends. Germline V gives CDR1 SGHRS, CDR2 YFSETQ. The CDR3 spans 14 residues. The CDR3 protein is CASTISGGVETQYF. DNA of the CDR3: TGCGCCAGCACCATATCAGGCGGGGTTGAGACCCAGTACTTC.

The genes are TRBV7-6 and TRBJ1-2; 7 bases are shared with TRBD1. The CDR3 totals 15 residues. The J segment lost 3 bases and the V segment lost 5 bases, leaving 9 bases of the junction unmatched. Germline V gene lookup returns CDR1 SGHVS and CDR2 FNYEAQ. DNA of the CDR3: TGTGCCAGCAGCCCCAGACCAACAGGGGACTATGGCTACACCTTC. Protein: CASSPRPTGDYGYTF.

This clonotype was found many times. The V gene is TRBV11-3, the J gene TRBJ2-3, with 11 bases fitting TRBD1. The CDR3 spans 14 residues. Germline V lookup: CDR1 SGHNT, CDR2 YENEEA. Trimming cost V 4 bases and J 6 bases; bases outside gene matches: 3. The DNA of the CDR3 is TGTGCCAGCAGCTCCCGGGACAGGGGGGATACGCAGTATTTT. This sequence encodes CASSSRDRGDTQYF.

This clonotype was counted ten times or more. The genes are TRBV9 and TRBJ2-7; 8 bases are shared with TRBD2. The CDR3 runs 14 residues. CDR1 is SGDLS, CDR2 YYNGEE, per germline. Trimming took 0 bases from V and 9 from J; bases not matched to a gene: 8. This CDR3 is CASSVGLDAGGQYF. CDR3 nucleotides: TGTGCCAGCAGCGTAGGACTAGACGCGGGGGGGCAGTACTTC.

This clonotype was seen ten or more times. The chain couples TRBV5-1 to TRBJ2-7; D remains ambiguous. Trimming shortened V by 0 bases and J by 4 bases, and 14 bases separated the two germline ends. From germline, CDR1 is SGHRS and CDR2 YFSETQ. CDR3 length: 15 residues. The CDR3 DNA follows: TGCGCCAGCAGCTTGGAATCCGGGTATGGGTACGAGCAGTACTTC. This codes for CASSLESGYGYEQYF. Full variable domain (outside the CDR3, taken from reference TRBV5-1 and TRBJ2-7): KAGVTQTPRYLIKTRGQQVTLSCSPISGHRSVSWYQQTPGQGLQFLFEYFSETQRNKGNFPGRFSGRQFSNSRSEMNVSTLELGDSALYLCASSLESGYGYEQYFGPGTRLTVT.

This clonotype showed up many times. This chain links TRBV20-1 with TRBJ2-1; the D gene is possibly TRBD1 (6 bases). Trimming removed 2 bases at V and 7 bases at J, with 18 bases between. The CDR3 loop spans 15 amino acids. Germline-derived CDR1 and CDR2 are DFQATT and SNEGSKA (reference sequence). The CDR3 is CSARPTGLEFNEQFF. The CDR3 DNA follows: TGCAGTGCTAGACCTACAGGGTTGGAGTTTAATGAGCAGTTCTTC.

This clonotype appeared many times. This chain connects TRBV5-4 to TRBJ2-3, with 7 bases fitting TRBD2. This CDR3 has 16 residues. The V and J ends lost 0 bases and 2 bases, in that order; junction bases with no gene match: 6. Germline CDR1 and CDR2: SGHNT and YYREEE (reference sequence). CDR3 DNA sequence: TGTGCCAGCAGCTTGGCGGCTAGCGGAGCCACAGATACGCAGTATTTT. Amino acid sequence: CASSLAASGATDTQYF.

In this sample, this clonotype turned up many times. The chain couples TRBV7-2 to TRBJ2-7, with 8 bases fitting TRBD2. Germline V gene sequence: CDR1 SGHTA, CDR2 FQGNSA. The CDR3 loop spans 15 amino acids. V trimming: 1 base; J trimming: 2 bases; junction bases outside the gene matches: 4. The CDR3 DNA reads as TGTGCCAGCAGCTTAGGGACTAGCAAGACCTACGAGCAGTACTTC. Residues: CASSLGTSKTYEQYF.

There are many counts of this clonotype. The J gene is TRBJ1-1, the V gene TRBV12-3 or TRBV12-4, with D unresolved. V was clipped by 3 bases and J by 1 base, with 12 bases between them. This CDR3 comprises 15 residues. This CDR3 is CASSFRGSWNTEAFF. CDR3 DNA sequence: TGTGCCAGCAGTTTCCGAGGATCATGGAACACTGAAGCTTTCTTT.

There are many counts of this clonotype. The chain joins TRBV13 to TRBJ2-1; 8 bases fit TRBD2. This CDR3 is 14 amino acids long. V lost 6 bases and J lost 8; bases outside the gene matches: 9. Germline lookup yields CDR1 PRHDT and CDR2 FYEKMQ (reference sequence). CDR3 DNA: TGTGCCAGCAGTTCTAGCGGGCGGGTCGATGAGCAGTTCTTC. Protein: CASSSSGRVDEQFF.

The sample holds many counts of this clonotype. This chain connects TRBV12-3 or TRBV12-4 to TRBJ2-5; D gene unclear. This CDR3 spans 14 amino acids. Trimming cost V 6 bases and J 2 bases, with 13 bases left between them. The CDR3 region is CASSHSWQQETQYF. In DNA form, the CDR3 reads TGTGCCAGCAGCCATTCCTGGCAGCAAGAGACCCAGTACTTC.

This clonotype has a count of ten or more. The V gene is TRBV7-2, the J gene TRBJ2-5, with D possibly being TRBD2 (6 bases). The CDR3 runs to 13 residues. Deletions cut 3 bases from V and 9 bases from J, with 14 bases between. The V gene's germline CDR1 is SGHTA and CDR2 FQGNSA. The CDR3 reads CASSFDGRGAQYF. CDR3 DNA: TGTGCCAGCAGCTTTGACGGGAGAGGGGCCCAGTACTTC.

There are many counts of this clonotype. The chain links TRBV5-6 to TRBJ2-5; possibly TRBD2 for D (6 bases). V lost 0 bases and J 4 bases, leaving 13 bases between the germline ends. The germline V gene encodes CDR1 SGHDT and CDR2 YYEEEE. CDR3 length equals 15 residues. CDR3 amino acids: CASSLVEGFGETQYF. DNA of the CDR3: TGTGCCAGCAGCTTGGTGGAGGGCTTCGGAGAGACCCAGTACTTC.

The table lists this clonotype with many counts. The chain uses TRBV7-2 and TRBJ1-5; 7 nucleotides line up with TRBD1. V was clipped by 5 bases and J by 5 bases; unmatched bases: 15. The germline gives CDR1 SGHTA, CDR2 FQGNSA. There are 17 residues in the CDR3. Written as DNA, the CDR3 is TGTGCCAGCAGCAAACAGGCGACAGGGAAGGGGTATCAGCCCCAGCATTTT. This codes for CASSKQATGKGYQPQHF.